Listed below are T cell receptor beta chains from one sample, sequenced in a study of cytomegalovirus exposure and HLA in healthy donors. The data were produced by immunoSEQ multiplex PCR, yet TCRdb's version contains in-frame clones alone and is incomplete. The sample holds 110,000 to 150,000 clones, approximately 80% seen once. The sequencing input was PBMCs. The receptors were gathered from a woman aged 40 to 50 in good health and CMV-seronegative. Both conserved end residues are trimmed from each CDR3. Only some rows state a clone size, as once, few, many or a class for expanded clones.

abundance | v_gene | CDR3aa
- | TRBV18 | ASSSDTFYEKLF
- | TRBV19 | ASSDRGRRTQY
- | TRBV19 | ASETQSGQPQH
- | TRBV5-1 | ASRGVRASTDTQY
many | TRBV15 | ATSRGWTELVVGELF
- | TRBV4-1 | ASSQVLGNGGANVLT
- | TRBV19 | ASTPTSGKDSGELF
- | TRBV28 | ASSIQGANQPQH
- | TRBV5-1 | ASSLTSGGSGTDTQY
- | TRBV6-5 | ASSYSGGDYEQY
- | TRBV6-1 | ASRSTGEVTEAF
- | TRBV7-8 | ASSLYRLGNTIY
- | TRBV28 | ASSTNPGKRWGPQH
- | TRBV25-1 | ASSAGTSVNEQF
- | TRBV1 | TSSQVNISGSSNYPDEQY
- | TRBV4-1 | ASSQEQGLRNQPQH
- | TRBV4-2 | ASSQHPERKGYEQY
- | TRBV19 | ASSFTGTGVSKLETQY
once | TRBV11-2 | ASSLEGNGQGNYEQY
- | TRBV2 | ASSQGYEQY
- | TRBV30 | AWSVLGYGPEVIYEQY
- | TRBV30 | AWSQGGEKLF
- | TRBV28 | ASSSAGQGTEAF
once | TRBV5-1 | ASSLDAGVWAKNIQY